This TCR beta chain derives from a study of OX40 agonist ivuxolimab in advanced cancers. For the study at large: Of mixed ages from about 20 to 80 and averaging around 60 years, the group was 65% to 85% male. Three patients had partial responses: one hepatocellular carcinoma, two cutaneous melanoma.

Germline loops: CDR1 MNHEY, CDR2 SVGAGI. The V end was cut by 7 bases, the J end by 1 base, with 11 bases between. This CDR3 has 13 amino acids. Method: immunoSEQ multiplex PCR; TCRdb's copy keeps in-frame clones and lacks some. The sample includes tens of thousands of clones, 90% to 95% of them seen just once. This chain uses TRBV6-5 with TRBJ2-7; perhaps D is TRBD1 or TRBD2 (6 bases each). The starting material was CD4+ or CD8+ T cells sorted from blood, obtained in a trial of the OX40 agonist ivuxolimab. This TCR was recovered from an adult with an advanced solid tumor such as melanoma, head and neck, liver or kidney cancer. CDR3 in DNA: TGTGCCAGCACCACGGGGGCGTCCTACGAGCAGTACTTC. It encodes CASTTGASYEQYF.